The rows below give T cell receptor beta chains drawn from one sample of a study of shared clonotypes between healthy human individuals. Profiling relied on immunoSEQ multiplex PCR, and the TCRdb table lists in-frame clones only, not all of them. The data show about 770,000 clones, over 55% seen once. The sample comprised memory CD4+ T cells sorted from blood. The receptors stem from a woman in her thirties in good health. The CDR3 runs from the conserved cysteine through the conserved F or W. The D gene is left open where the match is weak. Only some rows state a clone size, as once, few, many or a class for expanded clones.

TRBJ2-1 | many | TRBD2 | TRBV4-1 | CASSQDRTSAAYNEQFF | TGCGCCAGCAGCCAAGACCGCACTAGCGCGGCCTACAATGAGCAGTTCTTC
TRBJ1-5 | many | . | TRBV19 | CASRIGRDAQPQHF | TGTGCCAGTAGAATCGGGCGGGACGCTCAGCCCCAGCATTTT
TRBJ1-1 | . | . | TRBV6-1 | CASKKNTEAFF | TGTGCCAGCAAGAAGAACACTGAAGCTTTCTTT
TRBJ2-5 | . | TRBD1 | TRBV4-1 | CASSQVQTGKEEMGAQETQYF | TGCGCCAGCAGCCAAGTTCAGACAGGGAAGGAGGAAATGGGGGCCCAAGAGACCCAGTACTTC
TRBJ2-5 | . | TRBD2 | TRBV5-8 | CASSLSGGGFGETQYF | TGTGCCAGCAGCTTGAGTGGGGGAGGGTTCGGAGAGACCCAGTACTTC
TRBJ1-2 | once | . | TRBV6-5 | CASSYTQGDNYGYTF | TGTGCCAGCAGTTACACGCAGGGCGATAACTATGGCTACACCTTC
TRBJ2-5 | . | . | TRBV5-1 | CASSLLASAYQETQYF | TGCGCCAGCAGCTTGCTTGCTAGCGCCTACCAAGAGACCCAGTACTTC
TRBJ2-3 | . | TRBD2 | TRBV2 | CASRVTSGMRDTQYF | TGTGCCAGCAGAGTGACTAGCGGGATGCGCGATACGCAGTATTTT
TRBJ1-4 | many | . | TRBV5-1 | CASSLGGATNEKLFF | TGCGCCAGCAGCTTGGGGGGTGCAACTAATGAAAAACTGTTTTTT
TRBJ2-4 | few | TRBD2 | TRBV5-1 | CASSLHGTSGRKDIQYF | TGCGCCAGCAGCTTGCACGGGACTAGCGGGAGGAAGGACATTCAGTACTTC
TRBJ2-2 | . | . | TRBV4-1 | CASSRTTGTGELFF | TGCGCCAGCAGCCGTACCACTGGCACCGGGGAGCTGTTTTTT
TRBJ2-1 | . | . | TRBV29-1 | CSVLVLLNEQFF | TGCAGCGTTTTAGTTCTACTCAATGAGCAGTTCTTC
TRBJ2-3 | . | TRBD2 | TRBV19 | CASSNPWSAGAGDTQYF | TGTGCCAGTAGTAACCCCTGGTCGGCGGGAGCTGGAGATACGCAGTATTTT
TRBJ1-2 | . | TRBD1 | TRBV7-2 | CASSLELGTGGTYTF | TGTGCCAGCAGCTTAGAACTTGGGACAGGGGGGACCTACACCTTC
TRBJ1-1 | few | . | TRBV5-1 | CASKMGQGNTEAFF | TGCGCCAGCAAGATGGGACAAGGGAACACTGAAGCTTTCTTT
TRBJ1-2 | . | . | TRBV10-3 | CAISESGASGYTF | TGTGCCATCAGTGAATCAGGGGCGAGTGGCTACACCTTC
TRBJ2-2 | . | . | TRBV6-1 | CASAEGLGTGELFF | TGTGCCAGCGCCGAGGGATTGGGCACCGGGGAGCTGTTTTTT
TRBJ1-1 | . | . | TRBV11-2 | CASSLSGVSTEAFF | TGTGCCAGCAGCTTATCCGGGGTGAGCACTGAAGCTTTCTTT
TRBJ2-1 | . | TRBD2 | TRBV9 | CASSGRGLAATVGNEQFF | TGTGCCAGCAGCGGAAGGGGACTAGCGGCCACGGTGGGGAATGAGCAGTTCTTC
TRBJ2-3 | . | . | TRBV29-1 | CSVFVAIDTQYF | TGCAGCGTTTTTGTAGCTATAGATACGCAGTATTTT
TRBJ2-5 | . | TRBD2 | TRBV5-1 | CASSFFPGGETQYF | TGCGCCAGCAGCTTTTTTCCGGGAGGAGAGACCCAGTACTTC
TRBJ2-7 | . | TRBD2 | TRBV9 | CASSVAPGGGSYEQYF | TGTGCCAGCAGCGTAGCTCCAGGCGGGGGGTCCTACGAGCAGTACTTC
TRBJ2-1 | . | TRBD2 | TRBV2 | CASRLRTSGYNEQFF | TGTGCCAGCAGGTTGCGGACTAGCGGATACAATGAGCAGTTCTTC
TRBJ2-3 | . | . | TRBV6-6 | CASSYTLDTDTQYF | TGTGCCAGCAGTTACACACTTGACACAGATACGCAGTATTTT
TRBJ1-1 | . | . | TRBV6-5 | CASSLSPIGVGEAFF | TGTGCCAGCAGTCTATCACCTATAGGGGTTGGTGAAGCTTTCTTT
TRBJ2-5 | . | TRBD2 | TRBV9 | CASSVGTSRQETQYF | TGTGCCAGCAGCGTGGGGACTAGCCGCCAAGAGACCCAGTACTTC
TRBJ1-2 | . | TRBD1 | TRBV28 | CASSRQGAVYGYTF | TGTGCCAGCAGCCGTCAGGGGGCGGTGTACGGCTACACCTTC
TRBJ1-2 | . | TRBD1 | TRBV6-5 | CASSGTATYGYTF | TGTGCCAGCAGCGGGACAGCAACCTATGGCTACACCTTC
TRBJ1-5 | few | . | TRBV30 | CAWSAGGSNQPQHF | TGTGCCTGGAGTGCCGGGGGAAGCAATCAGCCCCAGCATTTT
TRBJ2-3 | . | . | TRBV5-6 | CASSPPRDQADTQYF | TGTGCCAGCAGCCCCCCCAGGGATCAGGCAGATACGCAGTATTTT
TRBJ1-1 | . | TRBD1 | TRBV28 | CASSEGRDRGLAFF | TGTGCCAGCAGTGAGGGCCGGGACAGGGGATTGGCTTTCTTT
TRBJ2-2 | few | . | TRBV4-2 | CASSLVVIVGGINTGELFF | TGTGCCAGCAGCTTGGTAGTCATCGTTGGGGGGATTAACACCGGGGAGCTGTTTTTT
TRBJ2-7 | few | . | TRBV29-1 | CSVGGYYEQYF | TGCAGCGTTGGAGGGTACTACGAGCAGTACTTC
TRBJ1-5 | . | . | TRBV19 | CASVRERGMRQPQHF | TGTGCCAGTGTGAGGGAGAGGGGAATGCGCCAGCCCCAGCATTTT
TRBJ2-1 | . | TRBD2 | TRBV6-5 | CASSSSLAGAYNEQFF | TGTGCCAGCAGTTCCAGCCTAGCGGGAGCTTACAATGAGCAGTTCTTC
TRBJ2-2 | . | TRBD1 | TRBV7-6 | CASSPRTGGRTGELFF | TGTGCCAGCAGCCCTCGTACAGGGGGCCGGACCGGGGAGCTGTTTTTT
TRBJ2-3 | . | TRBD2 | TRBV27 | CASSPWTSGSADTQYF | TGTGCCAGCAGTCCCTGGACTAGCGGGTCCGCAGATACGCAGTATTTT
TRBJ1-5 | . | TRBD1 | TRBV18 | CASSPGQGALSQPQHF | TGTGCCAGCTCACCGGGACAGGGGGCTCTCTCTCAGCCCCAGCATTTT
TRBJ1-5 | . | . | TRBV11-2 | CASSLARTGNQPQHF | TGTGCCAGCAGCTTAGCCCGGACAGGCAATCAGCCCCAGCATTTT
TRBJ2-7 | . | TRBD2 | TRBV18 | CASSPGLALYEQYF | TGTGCCAGCTCACCGGGACTAGCGCTGTACGAGCAGTACTTC
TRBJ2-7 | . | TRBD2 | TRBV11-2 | CASSSSGRDSYEQYF | TGTGCCAGCAGCTCTAGCGGGAGGGACTCCTACGAGCAGTACTTC
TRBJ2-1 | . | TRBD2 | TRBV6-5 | CASSLAAYNEQFF | TGTGCCAGCAGTCTAGCGGCCTACAATGAGCAGTTCTTC
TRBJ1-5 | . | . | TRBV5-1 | CASSLAGENQPQHF | TGCGCCAGCAGCTTGGCGGGGGAGAATCAGCCCCAGCATTTT
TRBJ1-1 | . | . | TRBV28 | CASSSGDSIATEAFF | TGTGCCAGCAGTTCAGGGGATAGCATCGCCACTGAAGCTTTCTTT
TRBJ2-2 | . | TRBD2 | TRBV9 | CASSGRRAGGNTGELFF | TGTGCCAGCAGCGGGCGCAGAGCGGGAGGAAACACCGGGGAGCTGTTTTTT
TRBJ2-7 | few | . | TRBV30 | CAWSGALANSYEQYF | TGTGCCTGGAGTGGGGCTCTAGCGAACTCCTACGAGCAGTACTTC
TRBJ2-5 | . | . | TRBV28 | CASSRDLGTGTQYF | TGTGCCAGCAGTCGAGACCTGGGGACCGGGACCCAGTACTTC
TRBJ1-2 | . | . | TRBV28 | CASRTRGGYTF | TGTGCCAGCAGAACGAGGGGGGGCTACACCTTC
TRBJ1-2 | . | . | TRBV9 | CASSPLFSGGDGYTF | TGTGCCAGCAGCCCATTATTTTCCGGGGGTGATGGCTACACCTTC
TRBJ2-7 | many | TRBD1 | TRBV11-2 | CASSLVLQGSSYEQYF | TGTGCCAGCAGCTTAGTTTTACAGGGGAGCTCCTACGAGCAGTACTTC
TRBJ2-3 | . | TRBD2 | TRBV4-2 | CASSQAVGGPDTQYF | TGTGCCAGCAGCCAAGCGGTGGGAGGGCCAGATACGCAGTATTTT
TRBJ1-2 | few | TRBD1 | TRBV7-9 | CASSLDRQGDNYGYTF | TGTGCCAGCAGCTTAGACCGACAGGGGGATAACTATGGCTACACCTTC
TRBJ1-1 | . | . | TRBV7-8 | CASSLDRPTEAFF | TGTGCCAGCAGCCTCGACAGGCCCACTGAAGCTTTCTTT
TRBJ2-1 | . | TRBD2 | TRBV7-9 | CASSLEVAGQGEQFF | TGTGCCAGCAGCTTAGAAGTAGCGGGGCAGGGGGAGCAGTTCTTC
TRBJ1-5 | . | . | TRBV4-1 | CASSQDPGFGQPQHF | TGCGCCAGCAGCCAAGATCCGGGCTTCGGCCAGCCCCAGCATTTT
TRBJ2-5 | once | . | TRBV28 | CASSLRSRKETQYF | TGTGCCAGCAGTTTAAGGTCGCGTAAAGAGACCCAGTACTTC
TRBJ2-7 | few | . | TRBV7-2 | CASSSAYGVGEQYF | TGTGCCAGCAGCTCAGCATACGGTGTTGGGGAGCAGTACTTC